These 24 T cell receptor beta chains originate from one sample sequenced in a study of OX40 agonist ivuxolimab in advanced cancers. TCRdb's copy holds only in-frame clones and misses some; the assay was immunoSEQ multiplex PCR. Found here are tens of thousands of clones, around 86% of them singletons; the top ten hold 0.45% to 0.7%. The sequenced sample was CD4+ or CD8+ T cells sorted from blood, obtained in a trial of the OX40 agonist ivuxolimab. The source of these receptors is an adult with an advanced solid tumor such as melanoma, head and neck, liver or kidney cancer.

In DNA, the CDR3 is TGTGCCAGCAGCAAAGCTCAACCCACCGAGCAGTACTTC. This gives the protein CASSKAQPTEQYF. The chain couples TRBV21-1 to TRBJ2-7. TRBV21-1 is shown as a pseudogene. This CDR3 spans 13 amino acids.

V and J are TRBV7-2 and TRBJ1-6, with 7 bases that match TRBD1. The V gene end was trimmed by 2 bases and the J gene end by 9 bases; junction bases not matched to a gene: 4. Germline V CDR1 and CDR2: SGHTA, FQGNSA. The CDR3 length is 14 residues. CDR3 DNA sequence: TGTGCCAGCAGCTTAACACAGGGGACTTCACCCCTCCACTTT. It translates to CASSLTQGTSPLHF. Using reference TRBV7-2 and TRBJ1-6 for the parts outside the CDR3, the full variable domain is GAGVSQSPSNKVTEKGKDVELRCDPISGHTALYWYRQSLGQGLEFLIYFQGNSAPDKSGLPSDRFSAERTGGSVSTLTIQRTQQEDSAVYLCASSLTQGTSPLHFGNGTRLTVT.

This clone was seen just once. The V gene is TRBV30, the J gene TRBJ2-1; TRBD2 might be the D (8 bases). Per the germline V gene, CDR1 is GTSNPN and CDR2 is SVGIG (reference sequence). CDR3 size: 16 residues. V dropped 4 bases and J dropped 5 bases, with 21 bases sitting between them. DNA for the CDR3: TGTGCCTGGACCCGTACGGGAGGGGGCAGGAACAATGAGCAGTTCTTC. This gives the protein CAWTRTGGGRNNEQFF.

The CDR3 region is CASSDTGVYSNQPQHF. The CDR3 bases are TGTGCCAGCAGTGACACAGGGGTGTATAGCAATCAGCCCCAGCATTTT. The rearrangement links TRBV6-1 to TRBJ1-5, with TRBD1 identical over 7 bases. Losses at the gene ends were 3 bases for V and 0 bases for J; bases not matched to a gene: 5. The germline V gene has CDR1 MNHNS and CDR2 SASEGT. This CDR3 spans 16 amino acids.

The rearrangement uses TRBV19 and TRBJ1-1; 8 bases fit TRBD1. There are 13 residues in the CDR3. V was clipped by 4 bases and J by 6 bases; unmatched bases: 4. Germline loops: CDR1 LNHDA, CDR2 SQIVND (reference sequence). CDR3 DNA sequence: TGTGCCAGTAGTACCCAGGGGGCGCCTGAAGCTTTCTTT. This encodes CASSTQGAPEAFF.

This sequence joins TRBV20-1 and TRBJ2-5; 7 bases fit TRBD2. Germline assignment: CDR1 DFQATT and CDR2 SNEGSKA (reference sequence). V shed 5 bases and J 5 bases; nucleotides not matched to a gene: 2. The CDR3 sequence is 11 residues long. CDR3 region: CSAGREETQYF. In DNA, the CDR3 is TGCAGTGCTGGGCGGGAGGAGACCCAGTACTTC.

The J gene is TRBJ1-2, the V gene TRBV19, with 9 bases aligning to TRBD1. This CDR3 contains 16 residues. Germline assignment: CDR1 LNHDA and CDR2 SQIVND (reference sequence). The ends lost 10 bases at V and 0 bases at J; junction bases unmatched: 12. The CDR3 sequence is CATLGQGYNANYGYTF. CDR3 DNA sequence: TGTGCCACCCTCGGACAGGGGTACAACGCTAACTATGGCTACACCTTC.

The chain couples TRBV7-2 to TRBJ1-1; D ambiguous. Trimming removed 0 bases at V and 4 bases at J, with 6 bases between. This CDR3 region has 13 residues. Germline CDR1 is SGHTA and CDR2 is FQGNSA. The CDR3 region has the DNA TGTGCCAGCAGCTTAGCCCGGGGCACTGAAGCTTTCTTT. It yields the protein CASSLARGTEAFF. Full variable domain (outside the CDR3, taken from reference TRBV7-2 and TRBJ1-1): GAGVSQSPSNKVTEKGKDVELRCDPISGHTALYWYRQSLGQGLEFLIYFQGNSAPDKSGLPSDRFSAERTGGSVSTLTIQRTQQEDSAVYLCASSLARGTEAFFGQGTRLTVV.

The CDR3 loop reads CASSYDRGTEAFF. CDR3 DNA sequence: TGTGCCAGCAGTTACGACAGGGGTACTGAAGCTTTCTTT. The chain has TRBV11-2 and TRBJ1-1; TRBD1 aligns across 8 bases. The length of the CDR3 is 13 residues. Per the germline V gene, CDR1 is SGHAT and CDR2 is FQNNGV. The ends lost 6 bases at V and 5 bases at J; junction bases unmatched: 5.

This clone was recorded once. J is TRBJ2-5 and V is TRBV14, with D unresolved. The CDR3 extends over 13 amino acids. Trimming took off 4 bases at V and 7 bases at J, with 13 bases between the two ends. CDR1 and CDR2 from the germline V gene are SGHDN and FVKESK. CDR3 DNA: TGTGCCAGCAGCCGCGGACCCACTCGGACCCAGTACTTC. As protein: CASSRGPTRTQYF.

The chain links TRBV6-5 to TRBJ2-2; D is uncertain. CDR3 length: 13 residues. Germline V gene lookup returns CDR1 MNHEY and CDR2 SVGAGI. V shed 6 bases and J shed 0 bases, with 5 bases lying between them. CDR3 region: CASRDANTGELFF. CDR3 sequence (DNA): TGTGCCAGCAGAGACGCGAACACCGGGGAGCTGTTTTTT.

The chain links TRBV23-1 to TRBJ1-2; 8 bases map to TRBD1. TRBV23-1 is noted as an ORF with a role that remains uncertain. The CDR3 consists of 18 residues. J lost 3 bases, V lost 0 bases, and 12 bases had no gene match. The CDR3 DNA sequence: TGCGCCAGCAGTCAATCTCGGACAGGGAGGTGGGGCTACTATGGCTACACCTTC. Translating it yields CASSQSRTGRWGYYGYTF.

The V gene is TRBV4-1, the J gene TRBJ1-4; no firm D call. The CDR3 has 15 residues. Per the germline V gene, CDR1 is MGHRA and CDR2 is YSYEKL. V lost 0 bases and J lost 6, with 11 bases in between. The CDR3 sequence: CASSQDLGWYEKLFF. CDR3 coding DNA: TGCGCCAGCAGCCAAGATCTCGGGTGGTATGAAAAACTGTTTTTT.

The chain uses TRBV5-8 and TRBJ2-3; 7 nucleotides line up with TRBD2. With V trimmed by 1 base and J by 2 bases, 10 bases remained unmatched. The CDR3 is 17 amino acids. Per germline, CDR1 SGHTS and CDR2 YDEGEE. The CDR3 coding sequence is TGTGCCAGCAGCTTGATTAGGGAGGGTCTCCACACAGATACGCAGTATTTT. Its protein is CASSLIREGLHTDTQYF.

The CDR3 is CASSLGVSYNEQFF. The DNA of the CDR3 is TGTGCTAGCTCATTGGGGGTCTCCTACAATGAGCAGTTCTTC. This chain links TRBV7-7 with TRBJ2-1; possibly TRBD1 or TRBD2 for D (5 bases each). The CDR3 covers 14 residues. The germline V gene encodes CDR1 SSHAT and CDR2 FNYEAQ (reference sequence).

The V call is TRBV10-3, the J call TRBJ1-5; D unclear. The CDR3 covers 12 residues. Per the germline V gene, CDR1 is ENHRY and CDR2 is SYGVKD. V was clipped by 3 bases and J by 5 bases, with 5 bases between them. CDR3 bases: TGTGCCATCAGTGAAGGATATCAGCCCCAGCATTTT. This translates into CAISEGYQPQHF.

The chain carries TRBV6-6 and TRBJ1-1, with D unresolved. V lost 8 bases, J lost 1 base, and 11 bases lay in between. Germline CDR1 is MNHNY and CDR2 is SVGAGI (reference sequence). This CDR3 spans 13 amino acids. The CDR3 nucleotides read TGTGCCAGCTTAGTCCCGCAGAACACTGAAGCTTTCTTT. Its translation is CASLVPQNTEAFF.

The rearrangement uses TRBV27 and TRBJ2-1; D may be TRBD1 (6 bases). This CDR3 region has 14 residues. V was clipped by 1 base and J by 7 bases, with 11 bases between them. Germline CDR1 reads MNHEY; CDR2 reads SMNVEV (reference sequence). The CDR3 here is CASSLLGRGNEQFF. As DNA, the CDR3 is TGTGCCAGCAGTTTATTAGGCAGGGGTAATGAGCAGTTCTTC.

The genes are TRBV30 and TRBJ1-2; the D is unclear. This CDR3 is built from 13 residues. V was clipped by 1 base and J by 5 bases, with 11 bases between them. Germline CDR1 and CDR2: GTSNPN and SVGIG (reference sequence). The chain's CDR3 is CAWSAQVGYGYTF. DNA for the CDR3: TGTGCCTGGAGTGCCCAGGTGGGGTATGGCTACACCTTC.

J is TRBJ1-5 and V is TRBV15, with D uncertain. Germline V gives CDR1 LNHNV, CDR2 YYDKDF (reference sequence). The length of the CDR3 is 12 residues. V was clipped by 3 bases and J by 4 bases, with 4 bases between them. The CDR3 spells CATSRGNQPQHF. The CDR3 DNA reads TGTGCCACCAGCAGGGGTAATCAGCCCCAGCATTTT. The complete variable domain, with remaining parts taken from reference TRBV15 and TRBJ1-5, reads DAMVIQNPRYQVTQFGKPVTLSCSQTLNHNVMYWYQQKSSQAPKLLFHYYDKDFNNEADTPDNFQSRRPNTSFCFLDIRSPGLGDTAMYLCATSRGNQPQHFGDGTRLSIL.

The chain links TRBV7-3 to TRBJ2-3; 7 nucleotides match TRBD2. This CDR3 comprises 13 residues. The V and J ends lost 8 bases and 4 bases, in that order; junction bases with no gene match: 6. Germline V lookup: CDR1 SGHTA, CDR2 FQGTGA. Written as DNA, the CDR3 is TGTGCCAGCCGAGCGGGACCTGCAGATACGCAGTATTTT. This codes for CASRAGPADTQYF.

In this sample, this clone turned up once. V and J are TRBV5-1 and TRBJ2-2; 10 positions agree with TRBD2. The ends lost 0 bases at V and 6 bases at J; junction bases unmatched: 5. CDR1 and CDR2 (germline): SGHRS, YFSETQ. The CDR3 covers 16 residues. The chain's CDR3 is CASSLARTSGSGELFF. CDR3 bases: TGCGCCAGCAGCTTGGCGAGGACTAGCGGCTCCGGGGAGCTGTTTTTT.

The V and J genes are TRBV5-1 and TRBJ1-1; 12 nucleotides agree with TRBD1. This CDR3 is built from 15 residues. The germline CDR1 and CDR2 sequences are SGHRS and YFSETQ. Trimming at V came to 4 bases and at J to 6 bases, leaving 7 bases not matched to a gene. DNA for the CDR3: TGCGCCAGCAGCCTAGGGACAGGGGGCTCAGCTGAAGCTTTCTTT. It yields the protein CASSLGTGGSAEAFF.

This sequence joins TRBV15 and TRBJ1-2; D gene unclear. Trimming removed 1 base from V and 2 bases from J, with 8 bases in between. CDR1 LNHNV and CDR2 YYDKDF come from the germline V gene (reference sequence). The CDR3 sequence is 14 residues long. The CDR3 loop is CATSRAVENYGYTF. Written as DNA, the CDR3 is TGTGCCACCAGCAGAGCGGTCGAGAACTATGGCTACACCTTC.